Given below is one T cell receptor beta chain in context. The data originate from a study of CD8+ T cells in alopecia areata. Overall study: The investigators scored severity in treated patients by the percentage of affected scalp area.

RNA extraction and reverse transcription yielded cDNA as sequencing template. Data came from immunoSEQ multiplex PCR; TCRdb stores just in-frame clones and leaves some out. The sample records some 98,000 clones, 50% to 75% being singletons. The treatment denotes: oral pan-JAK inhibitor, 5-10 mg twice daily. From alopecia areata patients, lesional scalp punch biopsies and peripheral blood were collected. V was clipped by 3 bases and J by 7 bases; unmatched bases: 8. CDR3 length equals 16 residues. CDR1 PRHDT and CDR2 FYEKMQ come from the germline V gene (reference sequence). The sequencing used CD8+ T cells sorted from blood, collected at week 4, from a patient treated with tofacitinib. The receptor was derived from a human donor with alopecia areata. The J gene is TRBJ2-2, the V gene TRBV13, with 10 nucleotides matching TRBD1. CDR3 region: CASSFSGTGVNGELFF. CDR3 coding DNA: TGTGCCAGCAGCTTCTCCGGGACAGGGGTTAACGGGGAGCTGTTTTTT.